This entry lists 23 T cell receptor beta chains sequenced from one sample in a study of cytomegalovirus exposure and HLA in healthy donors. PCR employed 60 Vbeta and 13 Jbeta primers. Assay used: immunoSEQ multiplex PCR; TCRdb lists only in-frame clones, some missing. This sample has some 110,000 clones; about two thirds occur once, and the top ten carry 2.5% to 3.5%. The material sequenced was PBMCs. The receptor set was obtained from a female donor in good health and CMV-seronegative.

The rearrangement uses TRBV29-1 and TRBJ1-1; a possible D gene is TRBD1 (5 bases). The CDR3 has 12 residues. Trimming pared 2 bases from V and 5 bases from J, leaving 9 bases between. In germline, CDR1 is SQVTM, CDR2 ANQGSEA. DNA for the CDR3: TGCAGCGTTGAACAGGGAGGAACTGAAGCTTTCTTT. It specifies CSVEQGGTEAFF.

The genes are TRBV30 and TRBJ2-2; no firm D call. Trimming shortened V by 2 bases and J by 7 bases, and 11 bases separated the two germline ends. The CDR3 consists of 13 residues. The germline gives CDR1 GTSNPN, CDR2 SVGIG (reference sequence). Here the CDR3 DNA reads TGTGCCTGGAGTCTGACTGAAGGCGGGGAGCTGTTTTTT. This translates into CAWSLTEGGELFF.

This sequence joins TRBV15 and TRBJ2-1; TRBD2 is a possible D gene (6 bases). This CDR3 has 17 amino acids. Trimming removed 3 bases at V and 1 base at J, with 16 bases between. The germline V gene encodes CDR1 LNHNV and CDR2 YYDKDF (reference sequence). The CDR3 DNA reads TGTGCCACCAGCAGCGCGTACCGGGACTGGTCCTACAATGAGCAGTTCTTC. It yields the protein CATSSAYRDWSYNEQFF. Full variable domain (missing parts from reference TRBV15 and TRBJ2-1): DAMVIQNPRYQVTQFGKPVTLSCSQTLNHNVMYWYQQKSSQAPKLLFHYYDKDFNNEADTPDNFQSRRPNTSFCFLDIRSPGLGDTAMYLCATSSAYRDWSYNEQFFGPGTRLTVL.

The CDR3 nucleotides read TGTGCCAGCAGCTTGGGCGAGATAGCGGGGATCACAGATACGCAGTATTTT. Translating gives CASSLGEIAGITDTQYF. This rearrangement joins TRBV5-4 to TRBJ2-3; 8 bases agree with TRBD2. The CDR3 totals 17 residues. Trimming cost V 0 bases and J 2 bases; bases outside gene matches: 8. Germline assignment: CDR1 SGHNT and CDR2 YYREEE (reference sequence).

The chain employs TRBV6-5 and TRBJ1-2; D remains ambiguous. This CDR3 comprises 15 residues. V lost 2 bases, J lost 4 bases, and 14 bases lay in between. Per the germline V gene, CDR1 is MNHEY and CDR2 is SVGAGI. The CDR3: CASSYARVETYGYTF. The CDR3 region has the DNA TGTGCCAGCAGTTACGCACGGGTGGAGACCTATGGCTACACCTTC.

This clone came up a few times. The genes are TRBV15 and TRBJ2-1, with D possibly being TRBD2 (6 bases). The V and J ends lost 4 bases and 1 base respectively, with 17 bases between them. The CDR3 consists of 17 residues. Germline CDR1 is LNHNV and CDR2 is YYDKDF (reference sequence). This chain's CDR3 is CATSTPRVAASYNEQFF. The CDR3 DNA follows: TGTGCCACCAGCACCCCAAGGGTAGCGGCGTCCTACAATGAGCAGTTCTTC.

The chain uses TRBV7-8 and TRBJ1-4; D is perhaps TRBD1 (6 bases). Per germline, CDR1 SGHVS and CDR2 FQNEAQ. CDR3 length: 15 residues. The V end was cut by 5 bases, the J end by 2 bases, with 12 bases between. The DNA for the CDR3 is TGTGCCAGCAGCGCCAGACAGGTCACTAATGAAAAACTGTTTTTT. This sequence encodes CASSARQVTNEKLFF.

The V gene is TRBV5-1, the J gene TRBJ2-7, with no clear D. Between the trimmed V and J ends, which lost 0 bases and 3 bases, there was a span of 7 bases. The CDR3 runs 13 residues. From germline, CDR1 is SGHRS and CDR2 YFSETQ. The CDR3 DNA is TGCGCCAGCAGCTTGGGTAACTACTACGAGCAGTACTTC. Protein: CASSLGNYYEQYF.

This sequence joins TRBV29-1 and TRBJ1-1, with TRBD1 matching over 7 bases. The CDR3 is made up of 12 amino acids. Germline V CDR1 and CDR2: SQVTM, ANQGSEA. The V segment lost 4 bases and the J segment 1 base; nucleotides outside the gene matches: 0. The CDR3 DNA sequence: TGCAGCGTTGGGACAGGGAACACTGAAGCTTTCTTT. Protein sequence: CSVGTGNTEAFF.

The chain recombines TRBV5-1 with TRBJ2-1; D is unclear. The CDR3 spans 13 residues. Trimming took off 4 bases at V and 3 bases at J, with 8 bases between the two ends. The germline gives CDR1 SGHRS, CDR2 YFSETQ. CDR3 bases: TGCGCCAGCAGCGCCCTCAGCTACAATGAGCAGTTCTTC. Translation gives CASSALSYNEQFF. The entire variable domain, with the rest obtained from reference TRBV5-1 and TRBJ2-1, is as follows: KAGVTQTPRYLIKTRGQQVTLSCSPISGHRSVSWYQQTPGQGLQFLFEYFSETQRNKGNFPGRFSGRQFSNSRSEMNVSTLELGDSALYLCASSALSYNEQFFGPGTRLTVL.

CDR3: CASSPARGTGGELFF. CDR3 DNA: TGTGCCAGCAGCCCAGCTCGCGGGACTGGCGGGGAGCTGTTTTTT. The chain links TRBV5-4 to TRBJ2-2; possibly TRBD2 for D (6 bases). CDR1 and CDR2 from the germline V gene are SGHNT and YYREEE (reference sequence). V was trimmed by 4 bases and J by 7 bases, leaving 17 bases between them. The CDR3 contains 15 residues.

The chain is built from TRBV5-8 and TRBJ2-1; perhaps TRBD2 as D (6 bases). Germline-derived CDR1 and CDR2 are SGHTS and YDEGEE. CDR3 size: 15 residues. V lost 0 bases and J 2 bases, leaving 9 bases between the germline ends. The CDR3 loop is CASSLAAGTYNEQFF. The CDR3 DNA reads as TGTGCCAGCAGCTTGGCGGCGGGAACCTACAATGAGCAGTTCTTC.

The chain couples TRBV5-5 to TRBJ2-7, with 9 bases fitting TRBD2. The CDR3 has 14 amino acids. With V trimmed by 5 bases and J by 3 bases, 6 bases remained unmatched. Germline CDR1 reads SGHKS; CDR2 reads YYEKEE (reference sequence). For the CDR3, the DNA is TGTGCCAGCAGGCTAGCGGGGTCTGTCTACGAGCAGTACTTC. This codes for CASRLAGSVYEQYF.

This clone was observed a few times. V and J are TRBV6-6 and TRBJ2-7, with TRBD1 matching 7 bases. The CDR3 runs to 15 residues. V lost 5 bases to trimming and J lost 5 bases; unmatched junction nucleotides: 12. Germline loops: CDR1 MNHNY, CDR2 SVGAGI (reference sequence). CDR3 sequence (DNA): TGTGCCAGCAGTAAGCGCCGACAGGGAACGGACGAGCAGTACTTC. This gives the protein CASSKRRQGTDEQYF.

This chain connects TRBV28 to TRBJ2-3; weak D call: TRBD1 (6 bases). CDR3 length: 13 residues. V lost 7 bases, J lost 6 bases, and 14 bases lay in between. CDR1 and CDR2 (germline): MDHEN, SYDVKM. The CDR3 protein is CASMGALSDTQYF. The CDR3 DNA reads as TGTGCCAGCATGGGGGCCCTTTCGGATACGCAGTATTTT.

This clone was observed a few times. The chain combines TRBV5-1 with TRBJ1-1; D uncertain. CDR3 size: 14 residues. V was pared by 4 bases and J by 0 bases, with 10 bases between. The germline CDR1 and CDR2 sequences are SGHRS and YFSETQ. In nucleotides, the CDR3 is TGCGCCAGCAGCCTAAATTGGTTGAACACTGAAGCTTTCTTT. This gives the protein CASSLNWLNTEAFF. Full variable domain (rest looked up from reference TRBV5-1 and TRBJ1-1): KAGVTQTPRYLIKTRGQQVTLSCSPISGHRSVSWYQQTPGQGLQFLFEYFSETQRNKGNFPGRFSGRQFSNSRSEMNVSTLELGDSALYLCASSLNWLNTEAFFGQGTRLTVV.

The rearrangement links TRBV6-1 to TRBJ1-5, with D unclear. This CDR3 has 13 residues. The V and J ends lost 8 bases and 4 bases respectively, with 12 bases between them. Looked up from germline, CDR1 is MNHNS and CDR2 is SASEGT. The chain's CDR3 is CASGTELNQPQHF. CDR3 bases: TGTGCCAGCGGCACAGAGCTAAATCAGCCCCAGCATTTT.

The chain is built from TRBV30 and TRBJ2-2; weak D call: TRBD1 (6 bases). The CDR3 runs 14 residues. The V end was cut by 1 base, the J end by 1 base, with 7 bases between. The germline V gene has CDR1 GTSNPN and CDR2 SVGIG (reference sequence). The CDR3 region is CAWSEGVNTGELFF. The CDR3 DNA reads TGTGCCTGGAGTGAGGGGGTGAACACCGGGGAGCTGTTTTTT.

The genes are TRBV6-5 and TRBJ2-7, with TRBD2 identical over 14 bases. The CDR3 has 15 residues. Germline-derived CDR1 and CDR2 are MNHEY and SVGAGI. Trimming took 5 bases from V and 2 from J; bases not matched to a gene: 2. The CDR3 spells CASSRLAGGPYEQYF. CDR3 nucleotides: TGTGCCAGCAGTCGACTAGCGGGAGGGCCCTACGAGCAGTACTTC.

The J gene is TRBJ2-7, the V gene TRBV11-2, with 8 bases identical to TRBD1. Germline CDR1 SGHAT, CDR2 FQNNGV. This CDR3 spans 15 amino acids. V shed 0 bases and J 3 bases; nucleotides not matched to a gene: 4. The CDR3 DNA follows: TGTGCCAGCAGCTTAGACCCCGGACAGGGCTACGAGCAGTACTTC. It encodes CASSLDPGQGYEQYF.

The V and J genes are TRBV2 and TRBJ2-3; 12 nucleotides align to TRBD2. The trim removed 6 bases at V and 8 bases at J, leaving 9 bases unmatched. The CDR3 consists of 15 residues. CDR1 SNHLY and CDR2 FYNNEI come from the germline V gene. Written as DNA, the CDR3 is TGTGCCAGCAGCGGACTAGCGGGACCGCAGAGTACGCAGTATTTT. Amino acid sequence: CASSGLAGPQSTQYF.

The chain is built from TRBV6-5 and TRBJ1-2, with D possibly being TRBD1 (5 bases). Germline assignment: CDR1 MNHEY and CDR2 SVGAGI. The CDR3 covers 13 residues. V was pared by 4 bases and J by 1 base, with 7 bases between. The CDR3 DNA reads TGTGCCAGCAGTTTAGGGGATAACTATGGCTACACCTTC. Translated: CASSLGDNYGYTF.

The chain couples TRBV11-3 to TRBJ2-1; 10 bases align to TRBD2. J gave up 7 bases and V 0 bases, and 12 bases lay outside the gene matches. The CDR3 has 18 amino acids. Germline V lookup: CDR1 SGHNT, CDR2 YENEEA. DNA for the CDR3: TGTGCCAGCAGCTTAGATGGGACTTCTAGCGGGAGAGGGAATGAGCAGTTCTTC. Amino acid sequence: CASSLDGTSSGRGNEQFF. The variable domain in full, with the rest retrieved from reference TRBV11-3 and TRBJ2-1, is EAGVVQSPRYKIIEKKQPVAFWCNPISGHNTLYWYLQNLGQGPELLIRYENEEAVDDSQLPKDRFSAERLKGVDSTLKIQPAELGDSAVYLCASSLDGTSSGRGNEQFFGPGTRLTVL.